This is a list of T cell receptor beta chains from one sample in a study of shared clonotypes between healthy human individuals. The method was immunoSEQ multiplex PCR; TCRdb's version includes in-frame clones alone and lacks a portion of them. The sample contains more than 1,200,000 clones, 98% of which appear only once. Sequenced sample: naive CD4+ T cells sorted from blood. These receptors were taken from a young man in good health. The CDR3 runs from the conserved cysteine through the conserved F or W. The order of the fields is V gene, clone size, J gene, D gene, CDR3 DNA, CDR3 protein. A D gene is named only where the DNA matches it firmly. Part of the rows lack a size; the others show once, few, many or a class for expanded clones.

TRBV6-1,.,TRBJ2-2,TRBD2,TGTGCCAGCAGTCCCGGGACTAGGGTCACCGGGGAGCTGTTTTTT,CASSPGTRVTGELFF
TRBV28,.,TRBJ2-7,.,TGTGCCAGCAGCTCGGGAGACCCCTACGAGCAGTACTTC,CASSSGDPYEQYF
TRBV10-2,.,TRBJ2-1,TRBD2,TGCGCCAGCAGTCTGGCGGGAGTAAACTACAATGAGCAGTTCTTC,CASSLAGVNYNEQFF
TRBV2,.,TRBJ2-3,.,TGTGCCAGCAGTGGAGGGATTAGCACAGATACGCAGTATTTT,CASSGGISTDTQYF
TRBV28,.,TRBJ2-6,TRBD1,TGTGCCAGCAGTTCACCGGGACAGGGGGGCTCTGGGGCCAACGTCCTGACTTTC,CASSSPGQGGSGANVLTF
TRBV6-5,.,TRBJ1-2,.,TGTGCCAGCAGCGCAGGAGGTGGTGGCTACACCTTC,CASSAGGGGYTF
TRBV6-6,once,TRBJ2-7,.,TGTGCCAGCAGCGTGCTGGGGCACGAGCAGTACTTC,CASSVLGHEQYF
TRBV6-5,.,TRBJ2-1,.,TGTGCCAGCAGTTACAATCGGGTGAATGAGCAGTTCTTC,CASSYNRVNEQFF
TRBV10-2,.,TRBJ2-7,TRBD2,TGCGCCAGCAGTTCAGCCGGGACTAGCGGGTCCTACGAGCAGTACTTC,CASSSAGTSGSYEQYF
TRBV18,.,TRBJ2-1,TRBD1,TGTGCCAGCTCACCCCTGGGACAGGGAAACAATGAGCAGTTCTTC,CASSPLGQGNNEQFF
TRBV7-9,.,TRBJ2-3,.,TGTGCCAGCAGCTATGGGTCTCTTAGTGGGGATTCCACAGATACGCAGTATTTT,CASSYGSLSGDSTDTQYF
TRBV2,.,TRBJ1-2,TRBD1,TGTGCCAGCACCGAACGACAGGGTGACTATGGCTACACCTTC,CASTERQGDYGYTF
TRBV5-8,.,TRBJ1-2,.,TGTGCCAGCAGCTTAAACAGTATGAGGGTTGGCTACACCTTC,CASSLNSMRVGYTF
TRBV14,.,TRBJ2-1,.,TGTGCCAGCCCGGACTCTGGGCATTACAATGAGCAGTTCTTC,CASPDSGHYNEQFF
TRBV7-9,.,TRBJ2-1,TRBD1,TGTGCCAGCAGCTTAACTGGGACAGTGGCCTACAATGAGCAGTTCTTC,CASSLTGTVAYNEQFF
TRBV19,.,TRBJ2-7,TRBD2,TGTGCCAGCCGCTTGGGAGGGGCCTACGAGCAGTACTTC,CASRLGGAYEQYF
TRBV9,.,TRBJ2-5,TRBD2,TGTGCCAGCAGCCCTAGCGGGGGTTACCAAGAGACCCAGTACTTC,CASSPSGGYQETQYF
TRBV28,.,TRBJ2-2,TRBD1,TGTGCCAGCAGACGACAGGGTAACACCGGGGAGCTGTTTTTT,CASRRQGNTGELFF
TRBV19,.,TRBJ1-4,.,TGTGCCAGTAGTACCCGATCTGCAACTAATGAAAAACTGTTTTTT,CASSTRSATNEKLFF
TRBV27,.,TRBJ2-5,TRBD1,TGTGCCAGCAGTTCTTATTATCGACAGGGTAGGGAGACCCAGTACTTC,CASSSYYRQGRETQYF
TRBV9,.,TRBJ2-7,TRBD2,TGTGCCAGCAGCGTAGGGGCGCTAGCGGGAGAATTGAGTAAGCAGTACTTC,CASSVGALAGELSKQYF
TRBV23-1,.,TRBJ1-5,.,TGCGCCAGCAGTCAATTCGGCCGGAGCAATCAGCCCCAGCATTTT,CASSQFGRSNQPQHF
TRBV11-2,.,TRBJ2-6,.,TGTGCCAGCAGCTTAAGGAGCAGGAACTCTGGGGCCAACGTCCTGACTTTC,CASSLRSRNSGANVLTF
TRBV7-9,.,TRBJ1-1,TRBD1,TGTGCCAGCAGCTTACCGCCGGACAGGGCGAACACTGAAGCTTTCTTT,CASSLPPDRANTEAFF
TRBV28,.,TRBJ1-4,.,TGTGCCAGCAGTTTACCTAGTCACAGGGAGGAGTTGGAAAAACTGTTTTTT,CASSLPSHREELEKLFF
TRBV7-9,.,TRBJ2-7,.,TGTGCCAGCAGCCAGGGTCGGGGTGCCAGCGAGCAGTACTTC,CASSQGRGASEQYF
TRBV10-3,.,TRBJ2-7,TRBD1,TGTGCCATCAGTGATAAGACAGGGGGCGTATACGAGCAGTACTTC,CAISDKTGGVYEQYF
TRBV4-1,.,TRBJ2-7,.,TGCGCCAGCAGCCCCCCTACTCCGAGTTTCCACGAGCAGTACTTC,CASSPPTPSFHEQYF
TRBV9,.,TRBJ2-1,.,TGTGCCAGCAGCGTAGCTCGCGGACTAAACAATGAGCAGTTCTTC,CASSVARGLNNEQFF
TRBV27,.,TRBJ2-4,.,TGTGCCAGCAGTTTTTTGGGGGGTGGCCAAAACATTCAGTACTTC,CASSFLGGGQNIQYF
TRBV6-5,.,TRBJ1-5,TRBD1,TGTGCCAGCAGGATTGACAGGGGGCATCAGCCCCAGCATTTT,CASRIDRGHQPQHF